These 26 T cell receptor beta chains came from one sample sequenced in a study of shared clonotypes between healthy human individuals. Libraries were prepared by immunoSEQ multiplex PCR; TCRdb keeps only in-frame clonotypes and omits some of them. The sample yields roughly 490,000 clones, around 79% seen once. The sequenced sample was PBMCs. These TCRs come from a woman between 40 and 55 years old in good health. Some clones in this sample may be carry-over from other donors' samples.

V gene TRBV4-3 combines with J gene TRBJ2-1; 9 bases align to TRBD2. The CDR3 has 16 amino acids. Germline CDR1 is LGHNA and CDR2 is YSLEER. V was pared by 4 bases and J by 2 bases, with 6 bases of the junction left unmatched. CDR3 in amino acids: CASSREREEAYNEQFF. In nucleotides, the CDR3 is TGCGCCAGCAGCCGAGAGCGGGAGGAGGCCTACAATGAGCAGTTCTTC.

In this sample, this clone turned up once. This sequence joins TRBV19 and TRBJ1-5; D unresolved. The CDR3 loop spans 16 amino acids. The ends were cut back, 1 base at V and 0 bases at J, with 10 bases in the middle. Per germline, CDR1 LNHDA and CDR2 SQIVND (reference sequence). The DNA for the CDR3 is TGTGCCAGTAGTATAGGTTCGGAGTATAGCAATCAGCCCCAGCATTTT. Amino acids: CASSIGSEYSNQPQHF.

J is TRBJ1-4 and V is TRBV30, with unresolved D. V was clipped by 0 bases and J by 8 bases, with 16 bases between them. The CDR3 loop spans 15 amino acids. Germline loops: CDR1 GTSNPN, CDR2 SVGIG (reference sequence). CDR3 nucleotide sequence: TGTGCCTGGAGTGTATTCGCAGGCTATGGGGAAAAACTGTTTTTT. It yields the protein CAWSVFAGYGEKLFF.

The chain uses TRBV7-9 and TRBJ1-4; 10 nucleotides align to TRBD1. V shed 5 bases, J shed 5 bases, and the junction held 8 bases outside the gene matches. Germline values: CDR1 SEHNR, CDR2 FQNEAQ (reference sequence). CDR3 length: 16 residues. In DNA, the CDR3 is TGTGCCAGCAGCCGAAGACAGGGGGCGCGGAATGAAAAACTGTTTTTT. Its protein is CASSRRQGARNEKLFF. The full variable domain, completed using reference TRBV7-9 and TRBJ1-4, is DTGVSQNPRHKITKRGQNVTFRCDPISEHNRLYWYRQTLGQGPEFLTYFQNEAQLEKSRLLSDRFSAERPKGSFSTLEIQRTEQGDSAMYLCASSRRQGARNEKLFFGSGTQLSVL.

The chain couples TRBV6-5 to TRBJ1-1; a possible D gene is TRBD1 (5 bases). Germline CDR1 MNHEY, CDR2 SVGAGI. The CDR3 runs 13 residues. V was cut by 7 bases and J by 10 bases, with 19 bases left in between. In DNA form, the CDR3 reads TGTGCCAGCACCCCTGAGGGAGGGGTGTCAGCTTTCTTT. Its translation is CASTPEGGVSAFF.

CDR3 in DNA: TGCAGCGTTGACTGGCTAGCGGGGTACAATGAGCAGTTCTTC. It is translated as CSVDWLAGYNEQFF. The chain uses TRBV29-1 and TRBJ2-1, with TRBD2 identical over 9 bases. With V trimmed by 3 bases and J by 4 bases, 4 bases remained unmatched. Germline V gene sequence: CDR1 SQVTM, CDR2 ANQGSEA. The CDR3 sequence is 14 residues long.

This clone appeared a single time. The chain combines TRBV5-6 with TRBJ2-2; possibly TRBD2 for D (6 bases). The CDR3 covers 16 residues. The germline V gene encodes CDR1 SGHDT and CDR2 YYEEEE. Trimming pared 4 bases from V and 6 bases from J, leaving 19 bases between. This CDR3 is CASSALLGTGSGELFF. Written as DNA, the CDR3 is TGTGCCAGCAGCGCGCTGTTGGGGACTGGGTCCGGGGAGCTGTTTTTT.

The chain couples TRBV7-8 to TRBJ1-4; a weak D match, TRBD1 (5 bases). CDR1 and CDR2 from the germline V gene are SGHVS and FQNEAQ. This CDR3 region has 13 residues. The V and J ends lost 8 bases and 7 bases respectively, with 14 bases between them. CDR3: CASRPDNGEKLFF. CDR3 DNA sequence: TGTGCCAGCCGGCCGGACAATGGTGAAAAACTGTTTTTT.

The DNA of the CDR3 is TGTGCCAGCAGGTTGCAGGCGTTGAATTCACCCCTCCACTTT. This codes for CASRLQALNSPLHF. This chain uses TRBV27 with TRBJ1-6; D gene uncertain. The CDR3 has 14 residues. Germline V lookup: CDR1 MNHEY, CDR2 SMNVEV (reference sequence). With 6 bases removed from V and 7 bases from J, the gap between germline ends came to 13 bases.

The chain links TRBV5-1 to TRBJ1-5, with a weak D call TRBD1 (5 bases). Germline V gene data show CDR1 as SGHRS and CDR2 as YFSETQ. V lost 4 bases and J 6 bases, leaving 11 bases between the germline ends. The CDR3 runs 13 residues. The CDR3 DNA sequence: TGCGCCAGCAGCCCCATGGGGGGTCAGCCCCAGCATTTT. Translation: CASSPMGGQPQHF.

The V gene is TRBV12-5, the J gene TRBJ2-3; D may be TRBD2 (5 bases). There are 13 residues in the CDR3. Germline CDR1 reads LGHNT; CDR2 reads FRNRAP. V was shortened by 3 bases and J by 3 bases, with 7 bases between the two germline ends. The CDR3 here is CASGLGGTDTQYF. The CDR3 region has the DNA TGTGCTAGTGGTTTAGGCGGGACAGATACGCAGTATTTT.

This clone showed up just a few times. This chain uses TRBV7-9 with TRBJ2-1; D not resolved. V lost 8 bases and J lost 0, with 14 bases in between. Germline assignment: CDR1 SEHNR and CDR2 FQNEAQ (reference sequence). This CDR3 comprises 15 residues. This CDR3 reads CASQPRQSSYNEQFF. CDR3 DNA sequence: TGTGCCAGCCAGCCCCGGCAGAGCTCCTACAATGAGCAGTTCTTC.

This CDR3 reads CASSSPTGSGTEAFF. The CDR3 nucleotides read TGTGCCAGCAGTTCCCCGACAGGGTCAGGAACTGAAGCTTTCTTT. This chain links TRBV28 with TRBJ1-1; 7 bases line up with TRBD1. The trim removed 4 bases at V and 5 bases at J, leaving 10 bases unmatched. The CDR3 extends over 15 amino acids. Germline-derived CDR1 and CDR2 are MDHEN and SYDVKM.

This clone was found many times. With only one base between it and a far larger clone, this is likely a read error. This same CDR3 is encoded by further DNA sequences in the sample. The gene calls are TRBV2 and TRBJ2-1; D possibly uses TRBD1 or TRBD2 (5 bases each). This CDR3 is built from 13 residues. V lost 1 base and J lost 4, with 5 bases in between. Germline values: CDR1 SNHLY, CDR2 FYNNEI. The CDR3 loop is CASSEGGYNEQFF. CDR3 nucleotide sequence: TGTGCCAGCAGTGAAGGGGGGTACAATGAGCAGTTCTTC.

The rearrangement links TRBV27 to TRBJ1-1; TRBD1 matches 9 bases. CDR1 and CDR2 from the germline V gene are MNHEY and SMNVEV (reference sequence). This CDR3 comprises 14 residues. J gave up 10 bases and V 2 bases, and 8 bases lay outside the gene matches. The CDR3 DNA is TGTGCCAGCAGTTTAAGACAGGGGGGATCATCAGCTTTCTTT. It is translated as CASSLRQGGSSAFF.

This chain connects TRBV5-6 to TRBJ2-1, with 8 nucleotides matching TRBD1. Germline lookup yields CDR1 SGHDT and CDR2 YYEEEE. The CDR3 is 14 amino acids. The V and J ends lost 3 bases and 3 bases, in that order; junction bases with no gene match: 2. As DNA, the CDR3 is TGTGCCAGCAGCTCCGGGACAGGCTACAATGAGCAGTTCTTC. Its protein is CASSSGTGYNEQFF.

The chain employs TRBV4-3 and TRBJ2-1; 9 nucleotides align to TRBD2. This CDR3 comprises 18 residues. With V trimmed by 4 bases and J by 6 bases, 16 bases remained unmatched. CDR1 and CDR2 (germline): LGHNA, YSLEER. The CDR3 DNA follows: TGCGCCAGCAGCCTTGGTACTAGCGGGCGGTCGGGTGGCAATGAGCAGTTCTTC. Its protein product is CASSLGTSGRSGGNEQFF.

In its sample, this clone was seen a few times. The chain joins TRBV6-1 to TRBJ2-7; D is uncertain. The CDR3 loop spans 11 amino acids. The ends were cut back, 4 bases at V and 4 bases at J, with 5 bases in the middle. Germline CDR1 is MNHNS and CDR2 is SASEGT. The CDR3 bases are TGTGCCAGCAGTGCCTTTTACGAGCAGTACTTC. Amino acids: CASSAFYEQYF.

This clone was picked up one time. The rearrangement uses TRBV27 and TRBJ2-5; TRBD1 matches at 8 bases. Per the germline V gene, CDR1 is MNHEY and CDR2 is SMNVEV (reference sequence). Trimming took 6 bases from V and 1 from J; bases not matched to a gene: 4. This CDR3 has 14 residues. The DNA of the CDR3 is TGTGCCAGCAGGTCAACAGGGGGCCAAGAGACCCAGTACTTC. It is translated as CASRSTGGQETQYF.

The chain combines TRBV5-6 with TRBJ2-1; D is unresolved. V was shortened by 0 bases and J by 5 bases, with 6 bases between the two germline ends. Germline lookup yields CDR1 SGHDT and CDR2 YYEEEE. The CDR3 is made up of 13 amino acids. The CDR3 loop reads CASSLDIHNEQFF. The DNA of the CDR3 is TGTGCCAGCAGCTTGGATATCCACAATGAGCAGTTCTTC.

This chain uses TRBV11-3 with TRBJ2-5; D gene uncertain. The J call is doubtful: the DNA matches TRBJ2-7 better. CDR3 length: 13 residues. CDR1 and CDR2 from the germline V gene are SGHNT and YENEEA. This CDR3 reads CASSQSFGHEQYF. CDR3 DNA: TGTGCCAGCAGCCAGTCCTTTGGGCACGAGCAGTACTTC.

Concerning this clone itself: The sample carries other DNA sequences with the same CDR3. The chain uses TRBV7-3 and TRBJ1-1; unclear D gene. CDR1 and CDR2 (germline): SGHTA, FQGTGA. The CDR3 contains 14 residues. V lost 0 bases and J 0 bases, leaving 5 bases between the germline ends. The CDR3 protein is CASSLTGMNTEAFF. DNA for the CDR3: TGTGCCAGCAGCTTAACCGGGATGAACACTGAAGCTTTCTTT.

The chain joins TRBV19 to TRBJ2-3, with D perhaps TRBD2 (6 bases). Germline V CDR1 and CDR2: LNHDA, SQIVND (reference sequence). V gave up 7 bases and J gave up 8 bases, with 16 bases separating them. The CDR3 sequence is 13 residues long. CDR3 region: CASTLHGSFTQYF. The CDR3 nucleotides are TGTGCCAGTACCCTCCACGGGAGCTTTACGCAGTATTTT.

The rearrangement uses TRBV7-9 and TRBJ2-7; D unclear. Trimming took 1 base from V and 6 from J, leaving 7 bases between them. This CDR3 comprises 12 residues. The germline V gene has CDR1 SEHNR and CDR2 FQNEAQ (reference sequence). In DNA form, the CDR3 reads TGTGCCAGCAGCTTAGACCCGGGCGAGCAGTACTTC. Translating it yields CASSLDPGEQYF. Supplemented by reference TRBV7-9 and TRBJ2-7, the full variable domain reads DTGVSQNPRHKITKRGQNVTFRCDPISEHNRLYWYRQTLGQGPEFLTYFQNEAQLEKSRLLSDRFSAERPKGSFSTLEIQRTEQGDSAMYLCASSLDPGEQYFGPGTRLTVT.

The J gene is TRBJ2-5, the V gene TRBV2, with TRBD1 matching over 9 bases. V lost 8 bases, J lost 4 bases, and 8 bases stayed unmatched. The germline gives CDR1 SNHLY, CDR2 FYNNEI. The CDR3 covers 14 residues. The CDR3 protein is CASGDRTGVETQYF. The DNA of the CDR3 is TGTGCCAGCGGGGACCGGACAGGGGTAGAGACCCAGTACTTC. Filled out from reference TRBV2 and TRBJ2-5, the complete variable domain reads EPEVTQTPSHQVTQMGQEVILRCVPISNHLYFYWYRQILGQKVEFLVSFYNNEISEKSEIFDDQFSVERPDGSNFTLKIRSTKLEDSAMYFCASGDRTGVETQYFGPGTRLLVL.

In its sample, this clone was seen a few times. The chain combines TRBV5-1 with TRBJ2-3; the D gene is possibly TRBD2 (7 bases). In germline, CDR1 is SGHRS, CDR2 YFSETQ. The CDR3 totals 16 residues. The V end lost 4 bases, the J end lost 2 bases, and 17 bases lay between the germline ends. The CDR3 coding sequence is TGCGCCAGCAGCCGGGGGGCTAGCGACTCCACAGATACGCAGTATTTT. This encodes CASSRGASDSTDTQYF.